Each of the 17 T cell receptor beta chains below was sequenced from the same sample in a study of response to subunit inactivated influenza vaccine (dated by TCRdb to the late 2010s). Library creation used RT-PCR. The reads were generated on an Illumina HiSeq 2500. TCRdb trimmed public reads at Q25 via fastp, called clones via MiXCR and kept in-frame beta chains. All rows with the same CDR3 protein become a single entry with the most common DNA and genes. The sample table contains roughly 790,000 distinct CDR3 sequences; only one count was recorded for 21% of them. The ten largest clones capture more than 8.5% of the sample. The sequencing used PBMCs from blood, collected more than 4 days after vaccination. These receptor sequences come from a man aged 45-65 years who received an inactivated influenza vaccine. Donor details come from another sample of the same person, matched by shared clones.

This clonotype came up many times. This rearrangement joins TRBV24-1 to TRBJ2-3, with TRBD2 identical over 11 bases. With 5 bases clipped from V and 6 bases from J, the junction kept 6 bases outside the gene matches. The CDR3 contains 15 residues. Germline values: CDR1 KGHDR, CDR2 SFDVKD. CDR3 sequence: CATSAASGGPDTQYF. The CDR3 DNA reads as TGTGCCACCAGTGCTGCTAGCGGGGGGCCGGATACGCAGTATTTT.

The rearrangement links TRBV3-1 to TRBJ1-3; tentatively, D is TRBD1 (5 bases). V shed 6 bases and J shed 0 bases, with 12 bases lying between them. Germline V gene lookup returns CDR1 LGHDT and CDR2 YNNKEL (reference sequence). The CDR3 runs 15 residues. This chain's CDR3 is CASSKAQGSGNTIYF. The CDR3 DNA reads TGTGCCAGCAGTAAGGCCCAGGGCTCTGGAAACACCATATATTTT.

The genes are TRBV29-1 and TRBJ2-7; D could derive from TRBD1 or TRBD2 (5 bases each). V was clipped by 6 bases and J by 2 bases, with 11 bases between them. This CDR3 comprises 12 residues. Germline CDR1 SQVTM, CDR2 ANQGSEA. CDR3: CSVPGRAYEQYF. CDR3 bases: TGCAGCGTACCGGGACGGGCCTACGAGCAGTACTTC.

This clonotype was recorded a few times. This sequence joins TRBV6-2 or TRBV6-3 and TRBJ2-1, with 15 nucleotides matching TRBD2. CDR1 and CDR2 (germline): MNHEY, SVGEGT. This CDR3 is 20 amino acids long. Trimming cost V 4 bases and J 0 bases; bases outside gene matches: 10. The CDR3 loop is CASSFPGLAGGSSSYNEQFF. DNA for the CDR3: TGTGCCAGCAGTTTTCCGGGACTAGCGGGAGGATCGAGCTCCTACAATGAGCAGTTCTTC.

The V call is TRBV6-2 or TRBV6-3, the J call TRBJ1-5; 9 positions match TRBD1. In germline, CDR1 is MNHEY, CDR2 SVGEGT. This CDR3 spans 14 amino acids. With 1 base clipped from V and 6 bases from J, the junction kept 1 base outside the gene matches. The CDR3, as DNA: TGTGCCAGCAGTTACTGGGACAGGGCTCAGCCCCAGCATTTT. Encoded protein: CASSYWDRAQPQHF.

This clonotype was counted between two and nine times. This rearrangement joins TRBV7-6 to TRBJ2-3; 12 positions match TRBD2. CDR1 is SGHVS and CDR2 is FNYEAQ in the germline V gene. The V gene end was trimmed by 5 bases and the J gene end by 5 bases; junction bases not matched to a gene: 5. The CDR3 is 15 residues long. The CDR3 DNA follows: TGTGCCAGCAGCCCTAGCGGGAGGGAGGTAGATACGCAGTATTTT. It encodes CASSPSGREVDTQYF.

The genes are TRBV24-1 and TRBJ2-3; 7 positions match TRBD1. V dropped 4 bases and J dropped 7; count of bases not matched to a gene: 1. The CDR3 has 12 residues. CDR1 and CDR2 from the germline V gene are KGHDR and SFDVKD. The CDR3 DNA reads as TGTGCCACCAGTGAACAGGGGTATACGCAGTATTTT. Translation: CATSEQGYTQYF.

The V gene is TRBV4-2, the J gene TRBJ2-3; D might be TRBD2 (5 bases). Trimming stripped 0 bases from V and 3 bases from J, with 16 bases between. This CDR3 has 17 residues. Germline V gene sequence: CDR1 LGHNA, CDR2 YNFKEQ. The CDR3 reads CASSQDMAGMVTDTQYF. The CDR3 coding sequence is TGTGCCAGCAGCCAAGATATGGCCGGGATGGTGACAGATACGCAGTATTTT.

This CDR3 reads CASSPLAGGPVGQETQYF. The CDR3 DNA reads TGTGCCAGCAGCCCACTAGCGGGGGGGCCGGTGGGACAAGAGACCCAGTACTTC. This sequence joins TRBV11-1 and TRBJ2-5; 13 nucleotides align to TRBD2. The V gene's germline CDR1 is SGHAT and CDR2 FQDESV (reference sequence). V was clipped by 5 bases and J by 2 bases; unmatched bases: 11. This CDR3 contains 18 residues. Complete variable domain (other parts from reference TRBV11-1 and TRBJ2-5): EAEVAQSPRYKITEKSQAVAFWCDPISGHATLYWYRQILGQGPELLVQFQDESVVDDSQLPKDRFSAERLKGVDSTLKIQPAELGDSAMYLCASSPLAGGPVGQETQYFGPGTRLLVL.

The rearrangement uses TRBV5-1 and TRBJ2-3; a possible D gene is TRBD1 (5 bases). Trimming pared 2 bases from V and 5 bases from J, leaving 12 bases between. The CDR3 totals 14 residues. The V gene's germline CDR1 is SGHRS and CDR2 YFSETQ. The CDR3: CASSLGAARDTQYF. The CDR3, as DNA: TGCGCCAGCAGCTTAGGGGCCGCGAGAGATACGCAGTATTTT.

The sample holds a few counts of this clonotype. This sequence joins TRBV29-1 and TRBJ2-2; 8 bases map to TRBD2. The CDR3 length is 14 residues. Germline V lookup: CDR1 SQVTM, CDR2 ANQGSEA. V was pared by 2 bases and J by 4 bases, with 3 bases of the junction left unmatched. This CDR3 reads CSVESGSGTGELFF. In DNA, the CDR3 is TGCAGCGTTGAAAGCGGGAGCGGCACCGGGGAGCTGTTTTTT.

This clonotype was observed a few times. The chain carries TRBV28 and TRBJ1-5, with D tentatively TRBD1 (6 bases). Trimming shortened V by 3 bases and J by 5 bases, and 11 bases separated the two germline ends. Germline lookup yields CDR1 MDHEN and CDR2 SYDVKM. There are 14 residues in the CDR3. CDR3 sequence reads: CASSLPGEYQPQHF. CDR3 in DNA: TGTGCCAGCAGTTTGCCAGGGGAGTATCAGCCCCAGCATTTT.

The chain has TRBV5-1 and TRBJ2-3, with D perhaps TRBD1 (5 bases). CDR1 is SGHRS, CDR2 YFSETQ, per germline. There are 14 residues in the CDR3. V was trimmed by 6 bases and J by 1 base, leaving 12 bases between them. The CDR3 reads CASMGLVGTDTQYF. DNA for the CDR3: TGCGCCAGCATGGGGCTCGTTGGCACAGATACGCAGTATTTT. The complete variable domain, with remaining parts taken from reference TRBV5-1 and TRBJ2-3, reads KAGVTQTPRYLIKTRGQQVTLSCSPISGHRSVSWYQQTPGQGLQFLFEYFSETQRNKGNFPGRFSGRQFSNSRSEMNVSTLELGDSALYLCASMGLVGTDTQYFGPGTRLTVL.

The CDR3 nucleotides read TGTGCCAGCAGCCAGCTCCGGGACGGTTCTTCACCCCTCCACTTT. Amino acid sequence: CASSQLRDGSSPLHF. This sequence joins TRBV3-1 and TRBJ1-6; tentatively, D is TRBD1 (5 bases). There are 15 residues in the CDR3. Deletions cut 3 bases from V and 9 bases from J, with 15 bases between. Germline values: CDR1 LGHDT, CDR2 YNNKEL (reference sequence).

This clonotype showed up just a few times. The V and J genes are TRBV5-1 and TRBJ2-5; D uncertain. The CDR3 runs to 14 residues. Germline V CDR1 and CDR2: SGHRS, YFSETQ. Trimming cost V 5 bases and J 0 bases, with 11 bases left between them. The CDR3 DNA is TGCGCCAGCAGATTCGACACAGACCAAGAGACCCAGTACTTC. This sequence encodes CASRFDTDQETQYF.

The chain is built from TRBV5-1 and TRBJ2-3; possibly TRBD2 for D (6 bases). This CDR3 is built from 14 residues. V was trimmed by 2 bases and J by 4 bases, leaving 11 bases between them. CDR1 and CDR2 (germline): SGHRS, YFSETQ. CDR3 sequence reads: CASSFQGGADTQYF. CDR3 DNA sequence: TGCGCCAGCAGCTTTCAGGGAGGTGCAGATACGCAGTATTTT. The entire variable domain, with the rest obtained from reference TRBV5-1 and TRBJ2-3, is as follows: KAGVTQTPRYLIKTRGQQVTLSCSPISGHRSVSWYQQTPGQGLQFLFEYFSETQRNKGNFPGRFSGRQFSNSRSEMNVSTLELGDSALYLCASSFQGGADTQYFGPGTRLTVL.

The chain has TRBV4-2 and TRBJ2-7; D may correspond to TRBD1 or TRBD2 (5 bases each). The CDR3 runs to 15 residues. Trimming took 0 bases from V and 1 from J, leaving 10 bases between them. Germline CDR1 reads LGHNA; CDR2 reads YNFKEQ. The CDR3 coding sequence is TGTGCCAGCAGCCAAGATGGGGGATTGTCCTACGAGCAGTACTTC. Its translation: CASSQDGGLSYEQYF.